Below, 32 T cell receptor beta chains from the same sample are listed, as sequenced in a study of T cells in Graves' hyperthyroidism and ophthalmopathy. Amplification targeted TCR beta CDR3 regions from RNA transcripts. HTBI primers drove first-round RT-PCR of the TCR CDR3. From the multiplex PCR reads, TCRdb called clonotypes with MiXCR, one entry per CDR3 protein. The sample lists more than 300,000 distinct CDR3 sequences, more than 11% occurring once. Sequencing was carried out using blood. All receptors come from an older woman with Graves' hyperthyroidism.

This clonotype was picked up many times. This chain links TRBV12-3 or TRBV12-4 with TRBJ1-5; no reliable D call. This CDR3 spans 14 amino acids. Trimming removed 4 bases at V and 6 bases at J, with 13 bases between. This CDR3 reads CASSSKGYFQPQHF. The DNA of the CDR3 is TGTGCCAGCAGTTCAAAGGGCTACTTTCAGCCCCAGCATTTT.

This clonotype was counted at least ten times. The V and J genes are TRBV27 and TRBJ2-1; D possibly corresponds to TRBD2 (5 bases). The CDR3 spans 13 residues. The V gene lost 4 bases and the J gene lost 10 bases, with 14 bases spanning the gap. Germline V gene lookup returns CDR1 MNHEY and CDR2 SMNVEV (reference sequence). Here the CDR3 reads CASSSYPTGEQFF. The DNA of the CDR3 is TGTGCCAGCAGTTCCTATCCTACGGGAGAGCAGTTCTTC.

This clonotype was detected only once. The DNA is omitted, as the CDR3 cannot be located on it reliably, and the CDR3 follows TCRdb's listing. The chain employs TRBV7-9 and TRBJ1-1. The CDR3 spans 18 amino acids, including both terminal residues. Germline V gene lookup returns CDR1 SEHNR and CDR2 FQNEAQ (reference sequence). CDR3 residues: CASSFYICSASRDTEAFF.

This clonotype was counted only a few times. This chain joins TRBV7-8 and TRBJ1-3, with D possibly being TRBD1 (6 bases). Trimming removed 4 bases at V and 3 bases at J, with 19 bases between. The V gene's germline CDR1 is SGHVS and CDR2 FQNEAQ. The CDR3 runs to 17 residues. CDR3 nucleotides: TGTGCCAGCAGCTCATCCGGGGGGGGCGCGAATGGAAACACCATATATTTT. It is translated as CASSSSGGGANGNTIYF.

The chain carries TRBV19 and TRBJ2-4, with D possibly TRBD1 on 5 matching bases. The length of the CDR3 is 14 residues. The V end was cut by 2 bases, the J end by 1 base, with 6 bases between. Germline CDR1 LNHDA, CDR2 SQIVND (reference sequence). The CDR3 loop is CASSIKGAKNIQYF. The CDR3 DNA reads TGTGCCAGTAGTATAAAGGGGGCCAAAAACATTCAGTACTTC.

Ten or more counts support this clonotype. The J gene is TRBJ2-3, the V gene TRBV11-3; TRBD2 is a possible D gene (6 bases). The CDR3 runs 16 residues. V was clipped by 1 base and J by 3 bases, with 14 bases between them. The germline V gene has CDR1 SGHNT and CDR2 YENEEA. CDR3 DNA sequence: TGTGCCAGCAGCTTAGTCGGGGGAGTCGTGACAGATACGCAGTATTTT. Its translation is CASSLVGGVVTDTQYF. Full variable domain (outside the CDR3, taken from reference TRBV11-3 and TRBJ2-3): EAGVVQSPRYKIIEKKQPVAFWCNPISGHNTLYWYLQNLGQGPELLIRYENEEAVDDSQLPKDRFSAERLKGVDSTLKIQPAELGDSAVYLCASSLVGGVVTDTQYFGPGTRLTVL.

This clonotype was recorded at least ten times. The genes are TRBV24-1 and TRBJ1-3, with D unclear. From germline, CDR1 is KGHDR and CDR2 SFDVKD. This CDR3 comprises 16 residues. V dropped 0 bases and J dropped 0 bases, with 8 bases sitting between them. The CDR3 bases are TGTGCCACCAGTGATTTGGAGGGATACTCTGGAAACACCATATATTTT. As protein: CATSDLEGYSGNTIYF.

V is TRBV9 and J is TRBJ2-4; D is possibly TRBD1 (6 bases). The CDR3 contains 15 residues. The V and J ends lost 4 bases and 4 bases respectively, with 15 bases between them. Germline V gives CDR1 SGDLS, CDR2 YYNGEE. The CDR3 DNA sequence: TGTGCCAGCAGCCCCACCGGCAGGGGAAAAAACATTCAGTACTTC. Translated, it gives CASSPTGRGKNIQYF.

This clonotype was recorded many times. The chain has TRBV24-1 and TRBJ2-3, with TRBD1 as a possible D gene (5 bases). The germline V and J ends were trimmed by 7 bases and 2 bases, with 12 bases remaining between them. Germline CDR1 is KGHDR and CDR2 is SFDVKD. The CDR3 length is 14 residues. The CDR3 region is CATSDRSSTDTQYF. CDR3 in DNA: TGTGCCACCAGCGACAGAAGCTCCACAGATACGCAGTATTTT.

This clonotype has ten or more counts. The rearrangement joins TRBV20-1 to TRBJ2-1, with a weak D call TRBD2 (5 bases). The length of the CDR3 is 16 residues. Germline CDR1 is DFQATT and CDR2 is SNEGSKA (reference sequence). With 0 bases removed from V and 0 bases from J, the gap between germline ends came to 12 bases. CDR3 sequence: CSARDWELSSYNEQFF. CDR3 bases: TGCAGTGCTAGAGATTGGGAGCTGAGCTCCTACAATGAGCAGTTCTTC.

This clonotype was counted many times. The chain couples TRBV30 to TRBJ1-1; D gene unclear. Looked up from germline, CDR1 is GTSNPN and CDR2 is SVGIG (reference sequence). Trimming took off 0 bases at V and 9 bases at J, with 11 bases between the two ends. This CDR3 region has 12 residues. The CDR3 nucleotides read TGTGCCTGGAGTGTGAGGGAGGGCCAAGCTTTCTTT. As protein: CAWSVREGQAFF.

This clonotype appeared many times. The chain carries TRBV2 and TRBJ1-2; 8 nucleotides match TRBD1. Germline V CDR1 and CDR2: SNHLY, FYNNEI. V was pared by 6 bases and J by 4 bases, with 10 bases of the junction left unmatched. This CDR3 has 15 amino acids. CDR3 sequence (DNA): TGTGCCAGCAGCCCTAATCAGGGGGCCGCCTATGGCTACACCTTC. Translated: CASSPNQGAAYGYTF.

This clonotype was found many times. The chain employs TRBV7-3 and TRBJ2-2; 7 nucleotides align to TRBD2. Trimming took 3 bases from V and 1 from J; bases not matched to a gene: 5. The CDR3 is made up of 16 amino acids. CDR1 SGHTA and CDR2 FQGTGA come from the germline V gene. CDR3 DNA: TGTGCCAGCAGCTTCCACAGCGGGATGAACACCGGGGAGCTGTTTTTT. This gives the protein CASSFHSGMNTGELFF.

The chain is built from TRBV6-1 and TRBJ2-2, with 9 bases lining up with TRBD2. This CDR3 has 14 residues. The junction had 3 bases not matched to a gene; V was cut back by 8 bases and J by 2 bases. Germline V CDR1 and CDR2: MNHNS, SASEGT. The CDR3 DNA follows: TGTGCCAGCGGGCGGGAGGGTAACACCGGGGAGCTGTTTTTT. Translating it yields CASGREGNTGELFF.

This clonotype was counted at least ten times. The genes are TRBV27 and TRBJ2-1; D not certain. This CDR3 has 14 residues. The germline V gene has CDR1 MNHEY and CDR2 SMNVEV (reference sequence). Between the trimmed V and J ends, which lost 8 bases and 5 bases, there was a span of 16 bases. The CDR3 reads CASSLTGQHNEQFF. CDR3 DNA sequence: TGTGCCAGCTCCCTGACGGGCCAACACAATGAGCAGTTCTTC.

The V call is TRBV30, the J call TRBJ2-6; 8 nucleotides match TRBD1. Per germline, CDR1 GTSNPN and CDR2 SVGIG (reference sequence). With V trimmed by 7 bases and J by 1 base, 9 bases remained unmatched. The CDR3 consists of 16 residues. CDR3 residues: CALTSGGPSGANVLTF. The CDR3 DNA reads as TGTGCCTTGACGTCAGGGGGCCCTTCTGGGGCCAACGTCCTGACTTTC. Together with reference TRBV30 and TRBJ2-6, the CDR3 gives the full variable domain: SQTIHQWPATLVQPVGSPLSLECTVEGTSNPNLYWYRQAAGRGLQLLFYSVGIGQISSEVPQNLSASRPQDRQFILSSKKLLLSDSGFYLCALTSGGPSGANVLTFGAGSRLTVL.

The J gene is TRBJ2-3, the V gene TRBV2; TRBD1 matches 8 bases. Germline V gene data show CDR1 as SNHLY and CDR2 as FYNNEI. The CDR3 sequence is 15 residues long. Losses at the gene ends were 6 bases for V and 1 base for J; bases not matched to a gene: 6. As DNA, the CDR3 is TGTGCCAGCAGGGGACAGGCCCTACGCACAGATACGCAGTATTTT. As protein: CASRGQALRTDTQYF.

The table lists this clonotype with many counts. The chain combines TRBV28 with TRBJ2-7, with no clear D. V lost 3 bases and J lost 6, with 3 bases in between. The CDR3 spans 10 residues. Germline CDR1 MDHEN, CDR2 SYDVKM. The CDR3 sequence: CASSFGEQYF. The CDR3 DNA sequence: TGTGCCAGCAGTTTCGGCGAGCAGTACTTC.

This clonotype has just a few counts. This rearrangement joins TRBV20-1 to TRBJ1-3, with 7 bases aligning to TRBD1. J gave up 0 bases and V 5 bases, and 4 bases lay outside the gene matches. Germline CDR1 DFQATT, CDR2 SNEGSKA (reference sequence). This CDR3 is built from 14 residues. The chain's CDR3 is CSAQGTDSGNTIYF. DNA of the CDR3: TGCAGTGCTCAAGGGACAGACTCTGGAAACACCATATATTTT.

This clonotype was seen repeatedly, ten times or more. The rearrangement links TRBV12-3 or TRBV12-4 to TRBJ2-7; no definite D call. Trimming took 7 bases from V and 3 from J, leaving 13 bases between them. CDR3 length: 13 residues. The CDR3 loop is CASTPGLGYEQYF. Here the CDR3 DNA reads TGTGCCAGCACCCCCGGGCTCGGCTACGAGCAGTACTTC.

This clonotype occurred a few times. The chain is built from TRBV5-1 and TRBJ2-1; TRBD2 aligns across 8 bases. V was pared by 0 bases and J by 7 bases, with 9 bases of the junction left unmatched. The CDR3 is 16 amino acids. Germline CDR1 reads SGHRS; CDR2 reads YFSETQ. The CDR3 is CASSLGSGGPGNEQFF. CDR3 DNA: TGCGCCAGCAGCTTGGGGTCGGGAGGGCCGGGGAATGAGCAGTTCTTC.

This clonotype was recorded many times. The chain recombines TRBV10-3 with TRBJ2-3, with TRBD2 identical over 7 bases. Germline V gene sequence: CDR1 ENHRY, CDR2 SYGVKD. CDR3 length: 15 amino acids. V trimming: 5 bases; J trimming: 0 bases; junction bases outside the gene matches: 5. CDR3 residues: CAISYEGGSTDTQYF. In DNA form, the CDR3 reads TGTGCCATCAGTTATGAGGGAGGGAGCACAGATACGCAGTATTTT.

This clonotype was detected only a few times. The chain links TRBV29-1 to TRBJ1-5; TRBD1 is a possible D gene (5 bases). The CDR3 length is 12 residues. Germline loops: CDR1 SQVTM, CDR2 ANQGSEA. V was cut by 6 bases and J by 4 bases, with 10 bases left in between. The CDR3 reads CSVRDYNQPQHF. The CDR3 DNA sequence: TGCAGCGTCCGGGACTATAATCAGCCCCAGCATTTT. Supplemented by reference TRBV29-1 and TRBJ1-5, the full variable domain reads SAVISQKPSRDICQRGTSLTIQCQVDSQVTMMFWYRQQPGQSLTLIATANQGSEATYESGFVIDKFPISRPNLTFSTLTVSNMSPEDSSIYLCSVRDYNQPQHFGDGTRLSIL.

This clonotype has just a few counts. One base away lies a much larger clone, so this may be a sequencing read error. The final CDR3 position lacks the conserved phenylalanine or tryptophan, pointing to a likely read error. V is TRBV20-1 and J is TRBJ2-7; D may be TRBD1 or TRBD2 (5 bases each). The CDR3 runs to 13 residues. Germline-derived CDR1 and CDR2 are DFQATT and SNEGSKA (reference sequence). The ends were cut back, 6 bases at V and 0 bases at J, with 12 bases in the middle. CDR3 DNA sequence: TGCAGTGCCATGGGGCGGGCCTCCTACGAGCAGTACCTC. Translating it yields CSAMGRASYEQYL.

This clonotype has at least ten counts. The chain employs TRBV4-1 and TRBJ2-7; 11 positions match TRBD2. This CDR3 is 16 amino acids long. Germline values: CDR1 MGHRA, CDR2 YSYEKL. J was trimmed by 4 bases and V by 0 bases; bases with no gene match: 5. CDR3 sequence: CASSQDSGRASYEQYF. In nucleotides, the CDR3 is TGCGCCAGCAGCCAAGATAGCGGGAGGGCCTCGTACGAGCAGTACTTC.

This clonotype has ten or more counts. The rearrangement uses TRBV7-9 and TRBJ1-6, with 9 bases that match TRBD1. This CDR3 is built from 14 residues. V lost 4 bases to trimming and J lost 9 bases; unmatched junction nucleotides: 4. Germline lookup yields CDR1 SEHNR and CDR2 FQNEAQ (reference sequence). This CDR3 reads CASSSGTGLSPLHF. CDR3 in DNA: TGTGCCAGCAGCTCCGGGACAGGGCTTTCACCCCTCCACTTT. The full variable domain, completed using reference TRBV7-9 and TRBJ1-6, is DTGVSQNPRHKITKRGQNVTFRCDPISEHNRLYWYRQTLGQGPEFLTYFQNEAQLEKSRLLSDRFSAERPKGSFSTLEIQRTEQGDSAMYLCASSSGTGLSPLHFGNGTRLTVT.

The sample holds a few counts of this clonotype. The V gene is TRBV15, the J gene TRBJ1-2; perhaps TRBD1 as D (5 bases). In germline, CDR1 is LNHNV, CDR2 YYDKDF (reference sequence). Trimming pared 3 bases from V and 7 bases from J, leaving 12 bases between. The CDR3 covers 13 residues. CDR3 in amino acids: CATSRDTHLGYTF. As DNA, the CDR3 is TGTGCCACCAGCAGGGACACCCACCTTGGCTACACCTTC.

This clonotype was seen at least ten times. V gene TRBV10-3 combines with J gene TRBJ2-1, with 11 positions matching TRBD2. The CDR3 sequence is 15 residues long. V shed 2 bases and J 9 bases; nucleotides not matched to a gene: 6. The germline CDR1 and CDR2 sequences are ENHRY and SYGVKD. The CDR3 protein is CAISETSGSGGEQFF. The CDR3 DNA follows: TGTGCCATCAGTGAGACTAGCGGGAGTGGGGGTGAGCAGTTCTTC.

The V call is TRBV11-1, the J call TRBJ2-1; 11 bases fit TRBD2. The germline gives CDR1 SGHAT, CDR2 FQDESV (reference sequence). The ends lost 4 bases at V and 9 bases at J; junction bases unmatched: 11. CDR3 length: 16 residues. The CDR3 nucleotides are TGTGCCAGCAGCTCCGACACTAGCGGGAGCTTTGGTGAGCAGTTCTTC. It is translated as CASSSDTSGSFGEQFF.

The V and J genes are TRBV19 and TRBJ2-2; 10 bases map to TRBD2. Germline values: CDR1 LNHDA, CDR2 SQIVND (reference sequence). The V segment lost 5 bases and the J segment 5 bases; nucleotides outside the gene matches: 8. This CDR3 comprises 16 residues. Here the CDR3 DNA reads TGTGCCAGTAGTGGAGAAAAGACTAGCGGGACCGGGGAGCTGTTTTTT. It specifies CASSGEKTSGTGELFF.

This clonotype was found many times. The chain recombines TRBV5-1 with TRBJ2-7, with TRBD2 as a possible D gene (6 bases). Trimming stripped 0 bases from V and 6 bases from J, with 19 bases between. CDR1 is SGHRS and CDR2 is YFSETQ in the germline V gene. The CDR3 is 16 amino acids. The CDR3 reads CASSLGRGAGPSEQYF. DNA of the CDR3: TGCGCCAGCAGCTTGGGCCGCGGGGCTGGTCCCTCCGAGCAGTACTTC.

This clonotype was counted many times. V and J are TRBV11-2 and TRBJ2-2; D not certain. This CDR3 comprises 15 residues. V was cut by 2 bases and J by 7 bases, with 14 bases left in between. Per the germline V gene, CDR1 is SGHAT and CDR2 is FQNNGV. The CDR3 DNA follows: TGTGCCAGCAGCTTAATATCTTACGTAGGCGGGGAGCTGTTTTTT. Its translation is CASSLISYVGGELFF.